This T cell receptor (beta chain) was observed in a study of T cell changes during pregnancy in multiple sclerosis. Clones were sequenced by immunoSEQ multiplex PCR, and TCRdb holds only the in-frame ones, with some missing. The sample holds tens of thousands of clones, nearly 95% seen once. The CDR3 totals 14 residues. The ends were cut back, 4 bases at V and 3 bases at J, with 9 bases in the middle. Germline assignment: CDR1 SGHTA and CDR2 FQGTGA. The chain combines TRBV7-3 with TRBJ2-2; no reliable D call. This sequence originates from a female donor with multiple sclerosis, enrolled in a pregnancy study. The starting material was peripheral blood, obtained after pregnancy. CDR3 residues: CASSSTLYTGELFF. The CDR3 DNA reads TGTGCCAGCAGCTCTACGCTTTACACCGGGGAGCTGTTTTTT. The full variable domain, with the rest looked up from reference TRBV7-3 and TRBJ2-2, is GAGVSQTPSNKVTEKGKYVELRCDPISGHTALYWYRQSLGQGPEFLIYFQGTGAADDSGLPNDRFFAVRPEGSVSTLKIQRTERGDSAVYLCASSSTLYTGELFFGEGSRLTVL.